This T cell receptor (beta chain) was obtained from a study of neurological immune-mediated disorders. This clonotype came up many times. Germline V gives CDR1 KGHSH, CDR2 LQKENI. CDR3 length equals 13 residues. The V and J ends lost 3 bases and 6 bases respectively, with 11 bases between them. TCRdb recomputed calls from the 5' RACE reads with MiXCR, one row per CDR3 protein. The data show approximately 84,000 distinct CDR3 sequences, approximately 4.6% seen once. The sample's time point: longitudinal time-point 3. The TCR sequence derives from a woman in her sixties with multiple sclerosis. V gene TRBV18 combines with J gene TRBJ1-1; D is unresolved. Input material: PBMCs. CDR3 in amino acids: CASSPSPQSEAFF. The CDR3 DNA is TGTGCCAGCTCACCCTCCCCTCAGTCTGAAGCTTTCTTT.